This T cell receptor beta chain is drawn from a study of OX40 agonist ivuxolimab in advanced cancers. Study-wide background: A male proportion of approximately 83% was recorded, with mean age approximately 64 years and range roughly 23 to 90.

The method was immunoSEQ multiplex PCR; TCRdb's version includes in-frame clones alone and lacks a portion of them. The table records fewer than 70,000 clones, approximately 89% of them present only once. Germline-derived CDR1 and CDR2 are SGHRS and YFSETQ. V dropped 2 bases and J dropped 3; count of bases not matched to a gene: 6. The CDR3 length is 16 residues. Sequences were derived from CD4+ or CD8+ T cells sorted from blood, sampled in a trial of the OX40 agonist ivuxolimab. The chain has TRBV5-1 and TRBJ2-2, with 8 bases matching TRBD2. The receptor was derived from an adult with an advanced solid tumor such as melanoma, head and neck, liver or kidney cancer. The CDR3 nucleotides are TGCGCCAGCAGCTTTCCCCCTAGCGGGTACACCGGGGAGCTGTTTTTT. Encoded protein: CASSFPPSGYTGELFF.